This TCR beta chain was sequenced for a study of Ad26.COV2.S vaccination and SARS-CoV-2 variants. Points on this clone: The antigen remains undetermined.

Using immunoSEQ multiplex PCR, the repertoire was profiled, and TCRdb retains in-frame clones only, with some absent. This sample has over 400,000 clones, with approximately 92% found just once. Overall study findings and caveats: Considerable breadth of spike-specific CD8+ and CD4+ T cell responses has reportedly been documented following vaccination.

This CDR3 is built from 15 residues. Germline V gives CDR1 SGHTA, CDR2 FQGNSA. V was clipped by 5 bases and J by 2 bases, with 15 bases between them. As to treatment: about 20 received Ad26.COV2.S at low or high dose, single or two shots; 5 received placebo; per-sample allocation not given. Specimen acquisition occurred on day 63 following the initial vaccine or placebo injection. The sequenced sample was peripheral blood, obtained in a trial of Ad26.COV2.S vaccine versus placebo. The sequence was collected from a person between 18 and 65 years old who received the Ad26.COV2.S COVID-19 vaccine or a placebo. The chain recombines TRBV7-2 with TRBJ2-5; D is perhaps TRBD1 or TRBD2 (7 bases each). The CDR3 loop is CASSIRGTTQETQYF. The CDR3 nucleotides read TGTGCCAGCAGCATCAGGGGGACTACTCAAGAGACCCAGTACTTC.